This entry lists 26 T cell receptor beta chains sequenced from one sample in a study of T cell responses to AZD1222 COVID-19 vaccine (dated by TCRdb to the early 2020s). The library was produced with the immunoSEQ multiplex PCR assay. Sourced from immuneACCESS, this table was stored by TCRdb with only in-frame sequences that have V and J called. A share of the clones is absent; for the studies checked, an unresolved V gene accounts for under half, and the remainder has no known explanation. The sample table records 90,000 to 150,000 clones; roughly 87% of these occur just once. Jointly, the top ten make up around 2.6% of the sample. The label giving this sample's time point can be read as: about 28 days (+/-7) after the second vaccine dose. Sequences were derived from peripheral blood, sampled 28 days after the second AZD1222 dose. These receptor sequences come from an adult who received the AZD1222 COVID-19 vaccine.

The rearrangement joins TRBV4-1 to TRBJ2-1; 8 nucleotides match TRBD2. Germline CDR1 MGHRA, CDR2 YSYEKL. V shed 4 bases, J shed 0 bases, and the junction held 5 bases outside the gene matches. This CDR3 spans 16 amino acids. DNA of the CDR3: TGCGCCAGCAGCCGAGTGAGCGGGGGCTCCTACAATGAGCAGTTCTTC. This translates into CASSRVSGGSYNEQFF.

The chain uses TRBV5-1 and TRBJ1-2, with D possibly TRBD1 on 5 matching bases. This CDR3 has 17 residues. Germline CDR1 and CDR2: SGHRS and YFSETQ. Trimming took 2 bases from V and 8 from J, leaving 25 bases between them. CDR3 residues: CASSFNPDLRGNSGYTF. In DNA, the CDR3 is TGCGCCAGCAGCTTCAACCCCGACCTACGGGGGAACAGCGGCTACACCTTC.

The J gene is TRBJ2-3, the V gene TRBV9; 11 bases are a match to TRBD1. CDR1 is SGDLS and CDR2 is YYNGEE in the germline V gene. V trimming: 3 bases; J trimming: 4 bases; junction bases outside the gene matches: 4. The CDR3 loop spans 15 amino acids. The CDR3 DNA reads TGTGCCAGCAGCGGGAGGACAGGGGGCGCAGATACGCAGTATTTT. Amino acid sequence: CASSGRTGGADTQYF.

This rearrangement joins TRBV6-5 to TRBJ2-5, with D perhaps TRBD1 (5 bases). The CDR3 sequence is 13 residues long. V was trimmed by 6 bases and J by 2 bases, leaving 10 bases between them. Germline V gives CDR1 MNHEY, CDR2 SVGAGI. The CDR3 is CASRNTGQETQYF. The CDR3 DNA reads TGTGCCAGCAGAAACACAGGTCAAGAGACCCAGTACTTC.

The chain recombines TRBV19 with TRBJ1-1; D gene ambiguous. The CDR3 covers 13 residues. CDR1 and CDR2 from the germline V gene are LNHDA and SQIVND (reference sequence). Trimming removed 3 bases at V and 0 bases at J, with 5 bases between. The CDR3 DNA follows: TGTGCCAGTAGTATCGTAGTGAACACTGAAGCTTTCTTT. Translating gives CASSIVVNTEAFF.

The chain has TRBV3-1 (or the pseudogene TRBV3-2) and TRBJ2-7; possible D gene TRBD2, 5 bases. This CDR3 is 11 amino acids long. Germline-derived CDR1 and CDR2 are LGHDT and YNNKEL (reference sequence). V shed 8 bases and J shed 5 bases, with 10 bases lying between them. Written as DNA, the CDR3 is TGTGCCAGCTCTGAGGGCCACGAGCAGTACTTC. It is translated as CASSEGHEQYF.

The chain is built from TRBV7-3 and TRBJ1-2; TRBD1 might be the D (6 bases). The CDR3 runs to 16 residues. The V gene lost 7 bases and the J gene lost 9 bases, with 27 bases spanning the gap. In germline, CDR1 is SGHTA, CDR2 FQGTGA. In DNA form, the CDR3 reads TGTGCCAGCACCCCTCACGGGCCAGGGGCCCGTAGAAGCTACACCTTC. Encoded protein: CASTPHGPGARRSYTF.

The chain joins TRBV2 to TRBJ1-1; no reliable D call. Trimming removed 6 bases at V and 1 base at J, with 6 bases between. Germline CDR1 SNHLY, CDR2 FYNNEI. The CDR3 length is 12 residues. For the CDR3, the DNA is TGTGCCAGCAGGTTTCAGAACACTGAAGCTTTCTTT. It is translated as CASRFQNTEAFF.

The V gene is TRBV14, the J gene TRBJ1-1; D is ambiguous. The germline V and J ends were trimmed by 5 bases and 5 bases, with 6 bases remaining between them. The CDR3 totals 11 residues. Looked up from germline, CDR1 is SGHDN and CDR2 is FVKESK. In nucleotides, the CDR3 is TGTGCCAGCAGCAAAAGGACTGAAGCTTTCTTT. Protein product: CASSKRTEAFF.

This chain uses TRBV2 with TRBJ1-5; 11 bases line up with TRBD1. CDR1 is SNHLY and CDR2 is FYNNEI in the germline V gene. J lost 2 bases, V lost 6 bases, and 12 bases had no gene match. This CDR3 region has 18 residues. The CDR3 sequence is CASRPGTGGARGNQPQHF. The CDR3 DNA sequence: TGTGCCAGCAGACCCGGGACAGGGGGTGCCAGGGGCAATCAGCCCCAGCATTTT. The variable domain in full, with the rest retrieved from reference TRBV2 and TRBJ1-5, is EPEVTQTPSHQVTQMGQEVILRCVPISNHLYFYWYRQILGQKVEFLVSFYNNEISEKSEIFDDQFSVERPDGSNFTLKIRSTKLEDSAMYFCASRPGTGGARGNQPQHFGDGTRLSIL.

This clone has more than one count but fewer than ten. The chain links TRBV5-6 to TRBJ1-2; 9 positions agree with TRBD1. The CDR3 has 13 residues. The junction had 4 bases not matched to a gene; V was cut back by 8 bases and J by 2 bases. Germline V gives CDR1 SGHDT, CDR2 YYEEEE. CDR3 protein: CASTGTGNYGYTF. The CDR3 DNA follows: TGTGCCAGTACCGGGACAGGGAACTATGGCTACACCTTC.

The chain couples TRBV11-2 to TRBJ2-2; no reliable D call. The CDR3 loop spans 13 amino acids. Germline-derived CDR1 and CDR2 are SGHAT and FQNNGV. V lost 2 bases to trimming and J lost 6 bases, with 7 bases between them. The CDR3 bases are TGTGCCAGCAGCTTAAATCGTGCCGGGGAGCTGTTTTTT. The encoded protein is CASSLNRAGELFF.

The gene calls are TRBV6-5 and TRBJ2-3; a weak D match, TRBD2 (5 bases). From germline, CDR1 is MNHEY and CDR2 SVGAGI. This CDR3 spans 14 amino acids. The ends were cut back, 8 bases at V and 2 bases at J, with 14 bases in the middle. CDR3: CASREPVNTDTQYF. The DNA of the CDR3 is TGTGCCAGCCGGGAACCGGTGAACACAGATACGCAGTATTTT.

This rearrangement joins TRBV5-4 to TRBJ2-1, with 16 nucleotides matching TRBD2. V lost 4 bases and J lost 7; bases outside the gene matches: 2. The CDR3 extends over 15 amino acids. Germline V gene lookup returns CDR1 SGHNT and CDR2 YYREEE (reference sequence). In DNA, the CDR3 is TGTGCCAGCAGCAGGGGACTAGCGGGGGGGAATGAGCAGTTCTTC. This sequence encodes CASSRGLAGGNEQFF.

As concerns this clone: The junction and the germline gene differ at one end; a read error may be behind it. The chain couples TRBV7-2 to TRBJ2-2, with 12 bases lining up with TRBD1. Germline CDR1 and CDR2: SGHTA and FQGNSA. The CDR3 is 16 amino acids. This CDR3 reads CASSLAGTGGSGELFF. The CDR3 DNA sequence: TGTGCCAGCAGCCTAGCCGGGACAGGGGGCAGCGGGGAGCTGTTTTTT.

The genes are TRBV7-9 and TRBJ1-1, with D possibly TRBD1 on 6 matching bases. This CDR3 is 15 amino acids long. V was trimmed by 1 base and J by 0 bases, leaving 9 bases between them. Germline CDR1 is SEHNR and CDR2 is FQNEAQ (reference sequence). The CDR3 sequence: CASSLEWDMNTEAFF. The DNA of the CDR3 is TGTGCCAGCAGCTTAGAGTGGGACATGAACACTGAAGCTTTCTTT.

The chain recombines TRBV4-2 with TRBJ1-2; a weak D match, TRBD1 (5 bases). Trimming stripped 3 bases from V and 7 bases from J, with 18 bases between. CDR1 and CDR2 (germline): LGHNA, YNFKEQ. CDR3 length: 15 residues. The CDR3 bases are TGTGCCAGCAGCCAGGGGCGGTCGCCTTCGGGTGGCTACACCTTC. Encoded protein: CASSQGRSPSGGYTF.

The V gene is TRBV5-1, the J gene TRBJ2-7; TRBD1 aligns across 8 bases. There are 14 residues in the CDR3. Unmatched junction bases numbered 11, after V lost 7 bases and J lost 5 bases. Germline CDR1 is SGHRS and CDR2 is YFSETQ. The DNA of the CDR3 is TGCGCCAGCCGGGAGACGCAGGGGGCCCACGAGCAGTACTTC. Protein: CASRETQGAHEQYF.

The rearrangement joins TRBV24-1 to TRBJ2-2; D call uncertain. The V end was cut by 4 bases, the J end by 4 bases, with 12 bases between. This CDR3 is 15 amino acids long. Germline CDR1 reads KGHDR; CDR2 reads SFDVKD. For the CDR3, the DNA is TGTGCCACCAGTGACTCCGGACGGGTCACCGGGGAGCTGTTTTTT. It translates to CATSDSGRVTGELFF.

The chain has TRBV7-3 and TRBJ1-5; D gene unclear. V gave up 4 bases and J gave up 7 bases, with 11 bases separating them. The CDR3 consists of 13 residues. Germline V gene sequence: CDR1 SGHTA, CDR2 FQGTGA. The CDR3 DNA reads as TGTGCCAGCAGCTGGGGTGAAGGGCAGCCCCAGCATTTT. This sequence encodes CASSWGEGQPQHF.

This clone appeared once. This rearrangement joins TRBV6-2 or TRBV6-3 to TRBJ1-1; 9 bases align to TRBD1. This CDR3 is 15 amino acids long. Germline trimming cut 4 bases from V and 8 bases from J; bases unmatched to any gene: 11. Germline V gives CDR1 MNHEY, CDR2 SVGEGT. CDR3 DNA sequence: TGTGCCAGCAGTTCGACCACGGGACAGGGCGCCGAAGCTTTCTTT. Translated: CASSSTTGQGAEAFF.

The chain is built from TRBV5-1 and TRBJ1-2; maybe TRBD1 (6 bases). Germline CDR1 and CDR2: SGHRS and YFSETQ. The CDR3 sequence is 13 residues long. Trimming pared 3 bases from V and 4 bases from J, leaving 10 bases between. CDR3 coding DNA: TGCGCCAGCAGCTCCAGACAGGCCTATGGCTACACCTTC. Translation: CASSSRQAYGYTF.

The chain employs TRBV28 and TRBJ1-5; no clear D. CDR1 MDHEN and CDR2 SYDVKM come from the germline V gene. This CDR3 comprises 15 residues. V lost 3 bases, J lost 2 bases, and 11 bases lay in between. CDR3 region: CASSFGVGGNQPQHF. Here the CDR3 DNA reads TGTGCCAGCAGTTTTGGGGTCGGGGGCAATCAGCCCCAGCATTTT.

This sequence joins TRBV28 and TRBJ1-2; D is perhaps TRBD1 (6 bases). The CDR3 has 14 amino acids. V lost 7 bases and J lost 1, with 13 bases in between. The germline V gene has CDR1 MDHEN and CDR2 SYDVKM. The CDR3 sequence: CASISAGDNYGYTF. The CDR3 nucleotides read TGTGCCAGCATCTCGGCAGGGGATAACTATGGCTACACCTTC.

The rearrangement uses TRBV28 and TRBJ1-1; a possible D gene is TRBD1 (5 bases). Germline values: CDR1 MDHEN, CDR2 SYDVKM. V was clipped by 5 bases and J by 3 bases, with 13 bases between them. The length of the CDR3 is 14 residues. CDR3 nucleotides: TGTGCCAGCAGTCACAGGTGGAGGGACACTGAAGCTTTCTTT. The encoded protein is CASSHRWRDTEAFF. Full variable domain (rest looked up from reference TRBV28 and TRBJ1-1): DVKVTQSSRYLVKRTGEKVFLECVQDMDHENMFWYRQDPGLGLRLIYFSYDVKMKEKGDIPEGYSVSREKKERFSLILESASTNQTSMYLCASSHRWRDTEAFFGQGTRLTVV.

The chain links TRBV9 to TRBJ1-2; D uncertain. The CDR3 is 14 residues long. V lost 4 bases to trimming and J lost 8 bases, with 18 bases between them. Germline V gives CDR1 SGDLS, CDR2 YYNGEE. DNA of the CDR3: TGTGCCAGCAGCCCCAGCCCGGTCCCTCTCGGCTACACCTTC. Protein sequence: CASSPSPVPLGYTF.